Presented here are 26 T cell receptor beta chains from one specimen sequenced in a study of T-cell memory formation after mild COVID-19. Using its own MiXCR run on the 5' RACE reads, TCRdb lists one record per CDR3 protein. The sample has about 400,000 distinct CDR3 sequences, 16% seen once. Specimen: PBMCs or a T cell subset sorted from them (not recorded which). The receptor source for this set is a young man who had mild COVID-19 (a few samples of this study predate the infection). Cell type and time point are not known.

The J gene is TRBJ2-5, the V gene TRBV15, with D uncertain. Per the germline V gene, CDR1 is LNHNV and CDR2 is YYDKDF (reference sequence). The CDR3 is 13 residues long. V lost 1 base and J 5 bases, leaving 8 bases between the germline ends. CDR3 protein: CATSRGELETQYF. In DNA form, the CDR3 reads TGTGCCACCAGCAGAGGGGAATTGGAGACCCAGTACTTC. The full variable domain, in which reference TRBV15 and TRBJ2-5 provide the parts outside the CDR3, is DAMVIQNPRYQVTQFGKPVTLSCSQTLNHNVMYWYQQKSSQAPKLLFHYYDKDFNNEADTPDNFQSRRPNTSFCFLDIRSPGLGDTAMYLCATSRGELETQYFGPGTRLLVL.

V and J are TRBV19 and TRBJ1-2, with TRBD1 matching over 7 bases. With 10 bases clipped from V and 6 bases from J, the junction kept 5 bases outside the gene matches. This CDR3 spans 11 amino acids. Germline V gene data show CDR1 as LNHDA and CDR2 as SQIVND (reference sequence). The chain's CDR3 is CAIPTGDGYTF. CDR3 coding DNA: TGTGCCATTCCTACAGGGGATGGCTACACCTTC.

This rearrangement joins TRBV5-6 to TRBJ1-4; TRBD1 is a possible D gene (6 bases). Germline V gene data show CDR1 as SGHDT and CDR2 as YYEEEE. V lost 3 bases, J lost 0 bases, and 12 bases lay in between. The CDR3 sequence is 16 residues long. As DNA, the CDR3 is TGTGCCAGCAGCTCCCCGGGACATGCAACTAATGAAAAACTGTTTTTT. It encodes CASSSPGHATNEKLFF.

This clonotype was counted only a few times. This rearrangement joins TRBV7-3 to TRBJ2-7; no definite D call. V was shortened by 6 bases and J by 1 base, with 10 bases between the two germline ends. Germline V gene sequence: CDR1 SGHTA, CDR2 FQGTGA. The CDR3 totals 13 residues. The DNA for the CDR3 is TGTGCCAGCAGTCGAACCAGGTCCTACGAGCAGTACGTC. This sequence encodes CASSRTRSYEQYV.

This clonotype was counted many times. V and J are TRBV7-9 and TRBJ1-1; 8 positions agree with TRBD1. Germline V gene sequence: CDR1 SEHNR, CDR2 FQNEAQ (reference sequence). The junction had 8 bases not matched to a gene; V was cut back by 6 bases and J by 5 bases. The CDR3 has 14 amino acids. CDR3 sequence reads: CASSSQGASTEAFF. DNA of the CDR3: TGTGCCAGCAGTTCGCAGGGGGCGAGTACTGAAGCTTTCTTT.

This clonotype showed up just once. J is TRBJ2-7 and V is TRBV19, with 8 bases identical to TRBD1. The V segment lost 5 bases and the J segment 4 bases; nucleotides outside the gene matches: 7. The CDR3 is made up of 14 amino acids. Germline CDR1 reads LNHDA; CDR2 reads SQIVND (reference sequence). The CDR3 reads CASSPRQGRYEQYV. The CDR3 DNA reads as TGTGCCAGTAGTCCGCGACAGGGGAGGTACGAGCAGTACGTC.

A few counts support this clonotype. The chain joins TRBV20-1 to TRBJ1-1; tentative D call: TRBD1 (6 bases). This CDR3 comprises 10 residues. CDR1 is DFQATT, CDR2 SNEGSKA, per germline (reference sequence). The CDR3 loop reads CRTRQDGAFF. Here the CDR3 DNA reads TGCAGGACCAGACAGGACGGAGCTTTCTTT.

V gene TRBV12-3 or TRBV12-4 combines with J gene TRBJ1-6, with a tentative D call TRBD1 (5 bases). CDR3 length: 12 amino acids. V lost 7 bases and J 10 bases, leaving 11 bases between the germline ends. CDR3 in amino acids: CASTLEGSPLHF. The CDR3 bases are TGTGCCAGCACCCTAGAGGGGTCACCCCTCCACTTT.

Only a few counts were recorded for this clonotype. The chain couples TRBV6-6 to TRBJ1-5, with D unresolved. In germline, CDR1 is MNHNY, CDR2 SVGAGI (reference sequence). There are 12 residues in the CDR3. Deletions cut 6 bases from V and 2 bases from J, with 5 bases between. CDR3 amino acids: CASRDGNQPQHF. CDR3 nucleotide sequence: TGTGCCAGCAGGGACGGCAATCAGCCCCAGCATTTT.

The V and J genes are TRBV20-1 and TRBJ2-3, with TRBD2 identical over 10 bases. Germline CDR1 is DFQATT and CDR2 is SNEGSKA (reference sequence). V shed 0 bases, J shed 4 bases, and the junction held 10 bases outside the gene matches. The CDR3 covers 17 residues. CDR3 sequence reads: CSARDIGLAGAPDTQYF. The CDR3 nucleotides read TGCAGTGCTAGAGATATAGGGCTAGCGGGAGCCCCAGATACGCAGTATTTT.

The CDR3, as DNA: TGTGCCAGCAGAAGCGACTCCCTGAACACTGAAGCTTTCTTT. Amino acids: CASRSDSLNTEAFF. The chain recombines TRBV6-2 or TRBV6-3 with TRBJ1-1; D remains ambiguous. Germline V gene sequence: CDR1 MNHEY, CDR2 SVGEGT. V shed 6 bases and J shed 0 bases, with 11 bases lying between them. This CDR3 is built from 14 residues.

This sequence joins TRBV19 and TRBJ2-3; TRBD2 matches 11 bases. CDR1 is LNHDA, CDR2 SQIVND, per germline (reference sequence). This CDR3 region has 13 residues. The ends lost 9 bases at V and 5 bases at J; junction bases unmatched: 4. CDR3 DNA sequence: TGTGCCAGCTCTAGCGGGGGGTTAGATACGCAGTATTTT. Translating it yields CASSSGGLDTQYF.

CDR3 sequence reads: CASSQAPGGETEAFF. Here the CDR3 DNA reads TGCGCCAGCAGCCAAGCCCCAGGAGGGGAGACTGAAGCTTTCTTT. V and J are TRBV4-1 and TRBJ1-1; TRBD1 might be the D (5 bases). The CDR3 extends over 15 amino acids. Trimming shortened V by 1 base and J by 5 bases, and 14 bases separated the two germline ends. CDR1 is MGHRA, CDR2 YSYEKL, per germline.

The chain is built from TRBV6-1 and TRBJ1-1, with 8 bases identical to TRBD1. This CDR3 spans 15 amino acids. Trimming cost V 8 bases and J 1 base; bases outside gene matches: 9. Germline V CDR1 and CDR2: MNHNS, SASEGT. CDR3 loop: CASGPRDRSNTEAFF. CDR3 DNA: TGTGCCAGCGGCCCCCGGGACAGGTCGAACACTGAAGCTTTCTTT.

This clonotype was picked up a small number of times. The V gene is TRBV4-1, the J gene TRBJ2-1, with TRBD1 matching over 8 bases. This CDR3 is 13 amino acids long. V lost 8 bases and J lost 6; bases outside the gene matches: 6. Germline loops: CDR1 MGHRA, CDR2 YSYEKL. CDR3 amino acids: CASRGQGGNEQFF. The CDR3 DNA follows: TGCGCCAGCCGTGGACAGGGCGGCAATGAGCAGTTCTTC.

The rearrangement joins TRBV5-1 to TRBJ1-2; 9 bases align to TRBD1. The V gene end was trimmed by 4 bases and the J gene end by 8 bases; junction bases not matched to a gene: 6. This CDR3 contains 13 residues. CDR1 and CDR2 from the germline V gene are SGHRS and YFSETQ. DNA of the CDR3: TGCGCCAGCAGCCAGACAGGGGGAGGAGGCTACACCTTC. It yields the protein CASSQTGGGGYTF.

This clonotype was found a few times. The chain has TRBV6-1 and TRBJ2-7; D is undetermined. The CDR3 covers 13 residues. Per the germline V gene, CDR1 is MNHNS and CDR2 is SASEGT. Trimming cost V 2 bases and J 4 bases, with 9 bases left between them. CDR3 DNA: TGTGCCAGCAGTGAAATCGTAGGGTACGAGCAGTACGTC. Translation gives CASSEIVGYEQYV.

This clonotype has more than one count but fewer than ten. The chain has TRBV20-1 and TRBJ2-3; D uncertain. V lost 6 bases to trimming and J lost 2 bases, with 15 bases between them. The length of the CDR3 is 14 residues. Per the germline V gene, CDR1 is DFQATT and CDR2 is SNEGSKA (reference sequence). The CDR3 nucleotides are TGCAGTGCAAGGACCGGGTCACCCACAGATACGCAGTATTTT. This gives the protein CSARTGSPTDTQYF.

This chain connects TRBV7-9 to TRBJ2-5; TRBD2 might be the D (5 bases). The CDR3 has 14 residues. Trimming stripped 1 base from V and 5 bases from J, with 11 bases between. The germline V gene encodes CDR1 SEHNR and CDR2 FQNEAQ (reference sequence). CDR3 DNA sequence: TGTGCCAGCAGCTTAGTCTCTAGCACCGAGACCCAGTACTTC. Translation gives CASSLVSSTETQYF. Supplemented by reference TRBV7-9 and TRBJ2-5, the full variable domain reads DTGVSQNPRHKITKRGQNVTFRCDPISEHNRLYWYRQTLGQGPEFLTYFQNEAQLEKSRLLSDRFSAERPKGSFSTLEIQRTEQGDSAMYLCASSLVSSTETQYFGPGTRLLVL.

The chain recombines TRBV6-5 with TRBJ1-6; TRBD1 matches at 8 bases. CDR1 MNHEY and CDR2 SVGAGI come from the germline V gene. This CDR3 comprises 21 residues. V gave up 5 bases and J gave up 0 bases; unmatched junction bases: 18. This CDR3 is CASSPRRPGQDRSSYNSPLHF. CDR3 nucleotides: TGTGCCAGCAGTCCTAGAAGACCGGGACAGGACCGTAGCTCCTATAATTCACCCCTCCACTTT.

The CDR3 DNA is TGTGCCAGCAGTTACTCATCGGGGGGCGGGCAGCCCCAGCATTTT. It specifies CASSYSSGGGQPQHF. The chain carries TRBV6-5 and TRBJ1-5; TRBD1 is a possible D gene (6 bases). The germline V and J ends were trimmed by 0 bases and 7 bases, with 13 bases remaining between them. CDR1 MNHEY and CDR2 SVGAGI come from the germline V gene. The CDR3 is 15 amino acids.

The chain is built from TRBV19 and TRBJ1-1; D remains unclear. CDR3 length: 14 amino acids. The V end was cut by 8 bases, the J end by 1 base, with 14 bases between. Germline lookup yields CDR1 LNHDA and CDR2 SQIVND (reference sequence). This chain's CDR3 is CASRLDPRNTEAFF. The DNA for the CDR3 is TGTGCCAGTCGGTTGGACCCGAGGAACACTGAAGCTTTCTTT.

This sequence joins TRBV18 and TRBJ2-1; 7 bases are shared with TRBD1. V shed 3 bases and J 3 bases; nucleotides not matched to a gene: 5. CDR1 is KGHSH and CDR2 is LQKENI in the germline V gene. The CDR3 spans 15 residues. This chain's CDR3 is CASSPIGGHYNEQFF. For the CDR3, the DNA is TGTGCCAGCTCACCTATAGGGGGCCACTACAATGAGCAGTTCTTC.

This clonotype was picked up a small number of times. The chain joins TRBV24-1 to TRBJ2-3; 8 bases are shared with TRBD1. Germline CDR1 reads KGHDR; CDR2 reads SFDVKD. V shed 3 bases and J 1 base; nucleotides not matched to a gene: 11. The CDR3 spans 18 residues. DNA for the CDR3: TGTGCCACCAGTGATACCCGGACAGGGCAAGGGGGCACAGATACGCAGTATTTT. This encodes CATSDTRTGQGGTDTQYF.

V is TRBV13 and J is TRBJ2-7; no reliable D call. The CDR3 has 15 residues. V lost 4 bases and J lost 0, with 13 bases in between. CDR1 is PRHDT and CDR2 is FYEKMQ in the germline V gene (reference sequence). CDR3 DNA sequence: TGTGCCAGCAGCTCAGCGACCACCAGCTCCTACGAGCAGTACGTC. It translates to CASSSATTSSYEQYV.

This clonotype was seen more than once but under ten times. The chain joins TRBV5-5 to TRBJ2-7; 7 nucleotides line up with TRBD1. The CDR3 consists of 15 residues. From germline, CDR1 is SGHKS and CDR2 YYEKEE (reference sequence). V shed 5 bases, J shed 2 bases, and the junction held 10 bases outside the gene matches. The CDR3 here is CASSFVGQETYEQYV. The CDR3 bases are TGTGCCAGCAGTTTCGTCGGACAGGAGACCTACGAGCAGTACGTC.